This TCR beta chain was documented in a study of T cell responses to AZD1222 COVID-19 vaccine (dated by TCRdb to the early 2020s). Context from the whole study: Because spike-specific TCR depth and breadth did not differ between the two schedules, AZD1222 recipients who got a second dose at roughly 4 weeks were pooled with those who got a second dose at roughly 12 weeks. TCR sequencing was performed for about 250 trial participants, of whom around 210 were given two doses of AZD1222 and around 25 were given two doses of MenACWY control vaccine. Trial participants were enrolled into age subgroups of 18-55, 56-69 and 70-plus years, which contained roughly 150, 30 and 60 TCR-sequenced participants, respectively.

The CDR3 regions of human TCRbeta chains were subjected to immunosequencing. As for how the authors treated the data: TCRs in the repertoires were matched against a reference library of SARS-CoV-2-specific TCRs that had been generated with the MIRA antigen-specificity platform. Breadth was defined as the fraction of unique TCRs that were SARS-CoV-2-associated, and depth was defined as the fraction of total T cells that were SARS-CoV-2-associated. Using the MIRA data, each spike-specific TCR was mapped to the spike region that the TCR reacts to and placed in a CD4 or CD8 class. Log10-transformed breadth and depth values were compared by one-way ANOVA with Sidak's multiple comparisons tests. What TCRdb holds here is the immuneACCESS table cut down to in-frame rearrangements. Part of the clones is not present; checked against another copy, under half of the missing clones reflect an unresolved V gene, and the others are unexplained. Clone size and the V and J calls come from that table; the DNA yielded D and trimming. The sample table contains roughly 180,000 clones; only one count was recorded for 94% of them. About 0.64% of the sample is taken by the ten largest.

Points the paper makes about the study in general: The vaccine-associated CD4 TCRs covered the entire spike protein, and the dominant responses fell in regions 160-218 and 743-854. Only five to seven AZD1222 recipients were SARS-CoV-2 seropositive at baseline, limiting conclusions about previously exposed vaccinees. No day 14 peak-response samples were available, so repertoires were characterized only after the peak T cell response. The 56-69-year group was small, and its depth increase did not reach significance, likely because of low power. Nearly half of unique spike-specific TCRs reportedly recognized epitopes outside regions mutated in the B.1.351 and B.1.1.7 variants. Most participants were white British and females outnumbered males, and the authors suggested that clonal diversity may have been underestimated. After two AZD1222 doses, both the breadth and the depth of spike-specific TCRs were significantly higher than at day 0 and than in MenACWY recipients.

Comment on this clone: The specificity of this receptor is unknown. Base qualities were left out, and no much larger clone turns up one base away.

The time point label here, explained by the study, means: baseline before first vaccination. The vaccinee samples were drawn from two UK trials, COV001 and COV002, one of which was a single-blind randomized controlled phase 2/3 trial testing AZD1222 (ChAdOx1 nCoV-19) in healthy adults. For TCRbeta chain sequencing, PBMC samples were collected from trial participants at day 0 and at day 28 after the second dose. The sample consisted of peripheral blood, taken on day 0 of AZD1222 vaccination. The clonotype comes from an adult in good health.

CDR3 reads: CATLETRDRGDQPQHF. In nucleotides, the sequence is TGTGCCACCCTAGAGACGAGAGACAGGGGGGATCAGCCCCAGCATTTT. The chain was built from TRBV10-3 and TRBJ1-5, with 9 bases matching TRBD1. From the germline V gene, CDR1 is ENHRY and CDR2 is SYGVKD. Relative to germline, V is missing 10 bases and J is missing 5 bases, with 15 bases of the junction outside any gene match. From cysteine to phenylalanine, the CDR3 is 16 amino acids long. Only CDR3 DNA is held: 48 bases, read in frame from base 1.